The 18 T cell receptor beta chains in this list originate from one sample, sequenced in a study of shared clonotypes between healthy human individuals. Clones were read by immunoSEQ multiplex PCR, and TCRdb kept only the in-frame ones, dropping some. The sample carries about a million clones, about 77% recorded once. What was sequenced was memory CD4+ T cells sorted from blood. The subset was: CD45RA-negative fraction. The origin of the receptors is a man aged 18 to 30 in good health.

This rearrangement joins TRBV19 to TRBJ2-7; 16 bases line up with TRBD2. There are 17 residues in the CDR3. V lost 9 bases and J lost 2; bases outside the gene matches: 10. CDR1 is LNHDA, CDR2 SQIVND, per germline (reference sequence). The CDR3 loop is CASSRGLAGGSTYEQYF. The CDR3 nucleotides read TGTGCCAGCTCGAGGGGACTAGCGGGGGGGTCGACCTACGAGCAGTACTTC.

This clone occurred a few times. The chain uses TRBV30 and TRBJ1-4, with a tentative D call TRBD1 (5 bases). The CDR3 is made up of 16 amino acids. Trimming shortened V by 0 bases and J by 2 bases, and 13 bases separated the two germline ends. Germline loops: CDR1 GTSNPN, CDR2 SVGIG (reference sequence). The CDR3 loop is CAWSVPGLGTNEKLFF. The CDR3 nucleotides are TGTGCCTGGAGTGTACCAGGGCTCGGGACTAATGAAAAACTGTTTTTT.

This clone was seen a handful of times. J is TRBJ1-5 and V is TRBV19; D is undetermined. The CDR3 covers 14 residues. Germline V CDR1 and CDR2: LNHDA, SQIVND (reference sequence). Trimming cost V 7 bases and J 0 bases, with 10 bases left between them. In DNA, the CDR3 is TGTGCCAGTATGAGAGGGTATAGCAATCAGCCCCAGCATTTT. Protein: CASMRGYSNQPQHF.

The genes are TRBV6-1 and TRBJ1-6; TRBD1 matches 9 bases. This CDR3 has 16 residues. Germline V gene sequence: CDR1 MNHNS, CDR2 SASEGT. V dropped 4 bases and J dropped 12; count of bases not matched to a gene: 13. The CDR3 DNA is TGTGCCAGCAGTGGGGAGGGACAGGGCCACACGAGACCCCTCCACTTT. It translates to CASSGEGQGHTRPLHF.

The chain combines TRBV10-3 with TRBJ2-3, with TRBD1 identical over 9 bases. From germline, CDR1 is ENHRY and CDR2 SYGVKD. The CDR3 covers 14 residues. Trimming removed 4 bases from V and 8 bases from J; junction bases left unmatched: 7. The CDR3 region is CAISGEGQGGTQYF. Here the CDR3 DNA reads TGTGCCATCAGTGGAGAGGGACAGGGCGGTACGCAGTATTTT.

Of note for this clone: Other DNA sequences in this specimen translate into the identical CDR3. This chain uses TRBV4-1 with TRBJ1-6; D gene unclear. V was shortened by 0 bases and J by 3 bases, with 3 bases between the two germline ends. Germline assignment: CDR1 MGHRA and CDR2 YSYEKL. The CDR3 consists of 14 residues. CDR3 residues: CASSQDGYNSPLHF. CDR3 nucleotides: TGCGCCAGCAGCCAAGATGGCTATAATTCACCCCTCCACTTT.

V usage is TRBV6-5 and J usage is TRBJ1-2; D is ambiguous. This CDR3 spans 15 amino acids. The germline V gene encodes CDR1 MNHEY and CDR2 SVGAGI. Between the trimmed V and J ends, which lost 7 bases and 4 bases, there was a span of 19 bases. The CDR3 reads CASTNPRVTLYGYTF. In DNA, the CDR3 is TGTGCCAGCACCAACCCCCGGGTGACCCTCTATGGCTACACCTTC.

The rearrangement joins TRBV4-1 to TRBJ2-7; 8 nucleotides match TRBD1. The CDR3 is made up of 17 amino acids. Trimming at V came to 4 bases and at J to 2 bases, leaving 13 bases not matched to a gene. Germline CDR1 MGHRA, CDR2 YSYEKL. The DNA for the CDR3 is TGCGCCAGCAGCCGGAGTCCTACAGGGGGGCAAGCCTACGAGCAGTACTTC. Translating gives CASSRSPTGGQAYEQYF.

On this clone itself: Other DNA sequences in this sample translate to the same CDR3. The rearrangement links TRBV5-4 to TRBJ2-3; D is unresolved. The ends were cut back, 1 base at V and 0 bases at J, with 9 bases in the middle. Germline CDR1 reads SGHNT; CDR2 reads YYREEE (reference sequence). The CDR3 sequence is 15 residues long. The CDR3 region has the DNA TGTGCCAGCAGCTTGACAGCTACTAGCACAGATACGCAGTATTTT. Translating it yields CASSLTATSTDTQYF. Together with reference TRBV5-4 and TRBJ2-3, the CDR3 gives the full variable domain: ETGVTQSPTHLIKTRGQQVTLRCSSQSGHNTVSWYQQALGQGPQFIFQYYREEENGRGNFPPRFSGLQFPNYSSELNVNALELDDSALYLCASSLTATSTDTQYFGPGTRLTVL.

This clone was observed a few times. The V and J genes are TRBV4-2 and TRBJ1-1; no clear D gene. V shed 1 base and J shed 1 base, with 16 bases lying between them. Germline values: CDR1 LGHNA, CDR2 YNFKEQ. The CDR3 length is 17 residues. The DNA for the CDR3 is TGTGCCAGCAGCCAAGTACCGACGGACTACACGAACACTGAAGCTTTCTTT. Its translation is CASSQVPTDYTNTEAFF.

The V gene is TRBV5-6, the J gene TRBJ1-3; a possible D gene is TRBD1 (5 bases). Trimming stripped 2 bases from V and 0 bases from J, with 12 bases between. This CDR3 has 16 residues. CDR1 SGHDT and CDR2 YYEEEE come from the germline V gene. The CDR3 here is CASSFLGVNSGNTIYF. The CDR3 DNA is TGTGCCAGCAGCTTCTTGGGGGTTAACTCTGGAAACACCATATATTTT.

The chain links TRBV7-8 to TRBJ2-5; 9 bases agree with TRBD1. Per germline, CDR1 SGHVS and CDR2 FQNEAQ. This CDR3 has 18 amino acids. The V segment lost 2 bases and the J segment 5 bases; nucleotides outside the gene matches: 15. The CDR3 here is CASSLRSKTGTGNETQYF. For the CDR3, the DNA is TGTGCCAGCAGCTTACGCAGCAAAACCGGGACAGGGAACGAGACCCAGTACTTC.

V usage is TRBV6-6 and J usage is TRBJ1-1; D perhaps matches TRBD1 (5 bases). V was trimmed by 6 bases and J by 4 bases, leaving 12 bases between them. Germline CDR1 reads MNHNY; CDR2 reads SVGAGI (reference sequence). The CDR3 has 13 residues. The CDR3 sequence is CASSREGGTEAFF. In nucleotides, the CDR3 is TGTGCCAGCAGCAGGGAGGGAGGCACTGAAGCTTTCTTT.

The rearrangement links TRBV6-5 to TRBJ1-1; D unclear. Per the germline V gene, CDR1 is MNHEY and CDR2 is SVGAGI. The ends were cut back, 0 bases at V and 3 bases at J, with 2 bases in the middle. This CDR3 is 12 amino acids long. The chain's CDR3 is CASSYSDTEAFF. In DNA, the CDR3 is TGTGCCAGCAGTTACTCAGACACTGAAGCTTTCTTT.

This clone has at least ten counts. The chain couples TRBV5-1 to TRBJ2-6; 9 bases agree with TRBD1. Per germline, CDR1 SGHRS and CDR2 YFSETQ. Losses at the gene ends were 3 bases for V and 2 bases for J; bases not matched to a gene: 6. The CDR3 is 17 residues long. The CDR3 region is CASSWTGADTGANVLTF. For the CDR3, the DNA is TGCGCCAGCAGCTGGACAGGGGCGGATACTGGGGCCAACGTCCTGACTTTC.

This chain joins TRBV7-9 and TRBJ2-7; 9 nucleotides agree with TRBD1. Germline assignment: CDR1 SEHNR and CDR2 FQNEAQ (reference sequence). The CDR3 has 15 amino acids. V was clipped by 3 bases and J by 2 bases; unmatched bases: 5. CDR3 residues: CASSFVGQGTYEQYF. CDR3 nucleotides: TGTGCCAGCAGCTTTGTAGGACAGGGGACCTACGAGCAGTACTTC. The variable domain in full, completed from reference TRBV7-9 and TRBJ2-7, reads DTGVSQNPRHKITKRGQNVTFRCDPISEHNRLYWYRQTLGQGPEFLTYFQNEAQLEKSRLLSDRFSAERPKGSFSTLEIQRTEQGDSAMYLCASSFVGQGTYEQYFGPGTRLTVT.

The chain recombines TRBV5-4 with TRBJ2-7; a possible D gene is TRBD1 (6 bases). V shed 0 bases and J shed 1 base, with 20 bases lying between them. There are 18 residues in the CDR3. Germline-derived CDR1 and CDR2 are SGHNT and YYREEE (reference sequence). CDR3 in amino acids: CASSLAGAGRKGSYEQYF. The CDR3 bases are TGTGCCAGCAGCTTGGCAGGGGCCGGAAGGAAAGGTTCCTACGAGCAGTACTTC.

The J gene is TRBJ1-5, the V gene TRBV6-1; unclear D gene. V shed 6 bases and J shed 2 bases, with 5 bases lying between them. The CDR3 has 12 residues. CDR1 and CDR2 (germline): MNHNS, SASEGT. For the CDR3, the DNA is TGTGCCAGCAGGCCGGGCAATCAGCCCCAGCATTTT. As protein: CASRPGNQPQHF.